This T cell receptor beta chain derives from a study of blood T cell repertoires in COVID-19. Looking at the study overall: PBMCs, B-cell-depleted T cells, or T cells provided the cDNA or gDNA that made up the material.

Losses at the gene ends were 4 bases for V and 5 bases for J; bases not matched to a gene: 4. The CDR3 runs to 14 residues. The germline V gene has CDR1 SGHNT and CDR2 YYREEE (reference sequence). Only in-frame clones appear in the TCRdb table, and some are missing; sequencing was by immunoSEQ multiplex PCR. The table lists roughly 180,000 clones, around 90% of them singletons. Participants were aged 18 to 89 years from around 26 US areas. Researchers sorted participants into cohorts using their self-reported clinical history. The recovered donors of Cohort 3 showed two negative PCRs, clearance, or symptom resolution.

This sequence joins TRBV5-4 and TRBJ1-5; the match to TRBD1 covers 9 bases. Sample: PBMCs or T cells enriched from blood (not recorded which). The clonotype was recovered from a woman in her 30s who had recovered from COVID-19. CDR3 DNA sequence: TGTGCCAGCAGCATACAGGGGGCCCATCAGCCCCAGCATTTT. Translation: CASSIQGAHQPQHF. Variable domain in full (rest from reference TRBV5-4 and TRBJ1-5): ETGVTQSPTHLIKTRGQQVTLRCSSQSGHNTVSWYQQALGQGPQFIFQYYREEENGRGNFPPRFSGLQFPNYSSELNVNALELDDSALYLCASSIQGAHQPQHFGDGTRLSIL.